What follows are 27 T cell receptor beta chains derived from one specimen sequenced in a study of Graves' ophthalmopathy and Graves' hyperthyroidism. The authors amplified TCR beta CDR3 regions from RNA transcripts. Scientists carried out first-round RT-PCR using HTBI primers and then a second-round multiplex PCR. TCRdb redid the calling of the multiplex PCR reads with MiXCR, one entry per CDR3 protein. This table holds roughly 1.1 million distinct CDR3 sequences, 35% to 40% found once. Specimen: peripheral blood or thyroid tissue (not recorded which). All receptors derive from an adult man with Graves' hyperthyroidism.

This clonotype was found many times. V and J are TRBV5-8 and TRBJ1-2, with D unresolved. Germline V gives CDR1 SGHTS, CDR2 YDEGEE. The length of the CDR3 is 13 residues. Trimming removed 4 bases at V and 1 base at J, with 8 bases between. The chain's CDR3 is CASSGSLNYGYTF. The DNA for the CDR3 is TGTGCCAGCAGCGGAAGTCTTAACTATGGCTACACCTTC.

This clonotype appeared many times. CDR3 sequence reads: CASSGGPATYEQYF. CDR3 DNA: TGCGCCAGCAGCGGAGGGCCAGCTACGTACGAGCAGTACTTC. The chain has TRBV5-1 and TRBJ2-7; the D gene is possibly TRBD2 (6 bases). Trimming stripped 4 bases from V and 4 bases from J, with 15 bases between. The CDR3 totals 14 residues. The germline CDR1 and CDR2 sequences are SGHRS and YFSETQ.

V usage is TRBV20-1 and J usage is TRBJ1-3; 8 nucleotides align to TRBD1. This CDR3 is built from 14 residues. CDR1 is DFQATT and CDR2 is SNEGSKA in the germline V gene (reference sequence). After removal of 4 bases from V and 6 bases from J, the junction contained 8 bases not matched to a gene. The CDR3 reads CSATGDRLKNTIYF. The CDR3 region has the DNA TGCAGTGCTACCGGGGACAGGTTGAAAAACACCATATATTTT.

Remarks on this clonotype: It may be a read error: a sequence one base away is much more abundant. J is TRBJ1-4 and V is TRBV14; D is ambiguous. Germline V gene lookup returns CDR1 SGHDN and CDR2 FVKESK. V was cut by 0 bases and J by 4 bases, with 3 bases left in between. CDR3 length equals 13 residues. The CDR3 nucleotides are TGTGCCAGCAGCCAAGACCTTAATGAAAAACTGTTTTTT. As protein: CASSQDLNEKLFF.

The chain recombines TRBV24-1 with TRBJ2-5, with D perhaps TRBD1 or TRBD2 (6 bases each). Trimming removed 3 bases from V and 5 bases from J, with 15 bases in between. Germline V CDR1 and CDR2: KGHDR, SFDVKD. The CDR3 runs 15 residues. The CDR3 reads CATSDNLGGGETQYF. DNA for the CDR3: TGTGCCACCAGTGATAATTTGGGGGGCGGGGAGACCCAGTACTTC.

In its sample, this clonotype was seen many times. This chain uses TRBV10-3 with TRBJ1-1, with a tentative D call TRBD1 (6 bases). Looked up from germline, CDR1 is ENHRY and CDR2 is SYGVKD. There are 14 residues in the CDR3. Between the trimmed V and J ends, which lost 3 bases and 5 bases, there was a span of 13 bases. In DNA form, the CDR3 reads TGTGCCATCAGTGATTTAGGGGGTAGGACTGAAGCTTTCTTT. Its translation: CAISDLGGRTEAFF.

This chain links TRBV5-6 with TRBJ1-5, with D hard to call. The V and J ends lost 0 bases and 6 bases respectively, with 10 bases between them. Per the germline V gene, CDR1 is SGHDT and CDR2 is YYEEEE. This CDR3 is built from 14 residues. CDR3 sequence (DNA): TGTGCCAGCAGCTTGGGGGCTGAGTGTCAGCCCCAGCATTTT. Translation gives CASSLGAECQPQHF.

As concerns this clonotype: Its ends do not fully match the called genes, so a read error is possible. This chain joins TRBV7-9 and TRBJ2-7, with D unclear. The germline V gene encodes CDR1 SEHNR and CDR2 FQNEAQ (reference sequence). CDR3 length: 13 residues. The CDR3 DNA reads TGTGCCAGCAGCTTAGGTAATTCCTACGGGCAGTACTTC. This encodes CASSLGNSYGQYF. Complete variable domain (other parts from reference TRBV7-9 and TRBJ2-7): DTGVSQNPRHKITKRGQNVTFRCDPISEHNRLYWYRQTLGQGPEFLTYFQNEAQLEKSRLLSDRFSAERPKGSFSTLEIQRTEQGDSAMYLCASSLGNSYGQYFGPGTRLTVT.

The V gene is TRBV9, the J gene TRBJ1-1; 9 bases are shared with TRBD1. The ends lost 0 bases at V and 11 bases at J; junction bases unmatched: 8. The CDR3 totals 14 residues. The germline V gene encodes CDR1 SGDLS and CDR2 YYNGEE. The DNA for the CDR3 is TGTGCCAGCAGCGTAGAGACAGGGGGAGGGCGGGCTTTCTTT. This gives the protein CASSVETGGGRAFF. The full variable domain, rest sourced from reference TRBV9 and TRBJ1-1, is DSGVTQTPKHLITATGQRVTLRCSPRSGDLSVYWYQQSLDQGLQFLIQYYNGEERAKGNILERFSAQQFPDLHSELNLSSLELGDSALYFCASSVETGGGRAFFGQGTRLTVV.

This clonotype was found many times. This sequence joins TRBV7-2 and TRBJ1-5; a weak D match, TRBD1 (6 bases). The V end lost 3 bases, the J end lost 6 bases, and 15 bases lay between the germline ends. Germline CDR1 SGHTA, CDR2 FQGNSA. This CDR3 spans 15 amino acids. DNA for the CDR3: TGTGCCAGCAGCTTGGACGGGGGCGCGAGTCAGCCCCAGCATTTT. Translation: CASSLDGGASQPQHF.

This chain uses TRBV7-8 with TRBJ1-2; D may be TRBD1 (6 bases). The germline V and J ends were trimmed by 5 bases and 4 bases, with 17 bases remaining between them. This CDR3 has 15 residues. Germline CDR1 reads SGHVS; CDR2 reads FQNEAQ. The CDR3 sequence: CASSTGVGTTYGYTF. The CDR3 DNA reads as TGTGCCAGCAGCACGGGTGTCGGGACAACCTATGGCTACACCTTC.

V is TRBV28 and J is TRBJ2-5; TRBD2 might be the D (5 bases). Trimming left V 6 bases short and J 5 bases short, with 19 bases between. CDR3 size: 15 residues. CDR1 and CDR2 (germline): MDHEN, SYDVKM. CDR3 amino acids: CASSTNRRKRETQYF. Written as DNA, the CDR3 is TGTGCCAGCAGCACAAACCGGAGAAAGCGGGAGACCCAGTACTTC.

The table lists this clonotype with a few counts. The CDR3 loop reads CASSPRQNPYEQYF. CDR3 bases: TGTGCCAGCAGCCCAAGACAGAATCCCTACGAGCAGTACTTC. The chain carries TRBV7-9 and TRBJ2-7; D possibly corresponds to TRBD1 (5 bases). Trimming shortened V by 5 bases and J by 2 bases, and 13 bases separated the two germline ends. There are 14 residues in the CDR3. The V gene's germline CDR1 is SEHNR and CDR2 FQNEAQ (reference sequence).

This clonotype occurred a few times. Its ends do not fully match the called genes, so a read error is possible. The rearrangement links TRBV14 to TRBJ2-7, with D unclear. This CDR3 has 12 amino acids. Germline V gene data show CDR1 as SGHDN and CDR2 as FVKESK. CDR3 sequence: CVSSHPRHEQYF. Here the CDR3 DNA reads TGTGTCAGCAGCCACCCACGCCACGAGCAGTACTTC. The full variable domain, rest sourced from reference TRBV14 and TRBJ2-7, is EAGVTQFPSHSVIEKGQTVTLRCDPISGHDNLYWYRRVMGKEIKFLLHFVKESKQDESGMPNNRFLAERTGGTYSTLKVQPAELEDSGVYFCVSSHPRHEQYFGPGTRLTVT.

This clonotype was counted at least ten times. The rearrangement links TRBV10-3 to TRBJ2-7, with D uncertain. The CDR3 covers 13 residues. CDR1 and CDR2 (germline): ENHRY, SYGVKD. The ends were cut back, 10 bases at V and 2 bases at J, with 15 bases in the middle. The CDR3 reads CATGKETAYEQYF. Here the CDR3 DNA reads TGTGCCACCGGAAAGGAAACGGCCTACGAGCAGTACTTC.

Concerning this clonotype: This may be a read error, as it is one base from a much larger clone. The chain is built from TRBV19 and TRBJ1-5; no clear D gene. Germline V lookup: CDR1 LNHDA, CDR2 SQIVND (reference sequence). This CDR3 comprises 14 residues. This CDR3 is CASSTPGNDQPPHF. In DNA, the CDR3 is TGTGCCAGTTCTACCCCGGGTAACGATCAGCCCCCGCATTTT.

This clonotype was seen repeatedly, ten times or more. J is TRBJ1-5 and V is TRBV19, with a tentative D call TRBD1 (6 bases). Germline V gene data show CDR1 as LNHDA and CDR2 as SQIVND (reference sequence). V gave up 9 bases and J gave up 0 bases, with 15 bases separating them. This CDR3 spans 15 amino acids. The CDR3 coding sequence is TGTGCCAGCAGTCGCGACAGGAATAGCAATCAGCCCCAGCATTTT. Amino acid sequence: CASSRDRNSNQPQHF.

As for this clonotype: It may be a read error: a sequence one base away is much more abundant. This sequence joins TRBV2 and TRBJ2-7, with 12 nucleotides matching TRBD2. Germline values: CDR1 SNHLY, CDR2 FYNNEI. This CDR3 comprises 14 residues. The CDR3 DNA reads as TGTGCCAGCACCTTGACTAGCGGGAGCTACGGGCAGTACTTC. As protein: CASTLTSGSYGQYF. The entire variable domain, with the rest obtained from reference TRBV2 and TRBJ2-7, is as follows: EPEVTQTPSHQVTQMGQEVILRCVPISNHLYFYWYRQILGQKVEFLVSFYNNEISEKSEIFDDQFSVERPDGSNFTLKIRSTKLEDSAMYFCASTLTSGSYGQYFGPGTRLTVT.

The V gene is TRBV29-1, the J gene TRBJ1-4, with D perhaps matching TRBD1 (5 bases). The germline V gene encodes CDR1 SQVTM and CDR2 ANQGSEA. Trimming removed 0 bases from V and 7 bases from J, with 18 bases in between. The CDR3 is 16 amino acids. In nucleotides, the CDR3 is TGCAGCGTTGAAGATTGGATAGAGGGGAGGGGTGAAAAACTGTTTTTT. Translated: CSVEDWIEGRGEKLFF. The full variable domain, with the rest looked up from reference TRBV29-1 and TRBJ1-4, is SAVISQKPSRDICQRGTSLTIQCQVDSQVTMMFWYRQQPGQSLTLIATANQGSEATYESGFVIDKFPISRPNLTFSTLTVSNMSPEDSSIYLCSVEDWIEGRGEKLFFGSGTQLSVL.

This clonotype was seen at least ten times. The chain combines TRBV2 with TRBJ1-5, with D unclear. This CDR3 contains 19 residues. V lost 6 bases to trimming and J lost 0 bases, with 24 bases between them. Germline V CDR1 and CDR2: SNHLY, FYNNEI. The CDR3 loop is CASSSVGSLNPYSNQPQHF. In DNA, the CDR3 is TGTGCCAGCAGCTCCGTCGGCAGTCTTAACCCCTATAGCAATCAGCCCCAGCATTTT.

The chain carries TRBV29-1 and TRBJ2-5; 7 bases are shared with TRBD1. CDR3 length equals 11 residues. CDR1 and CDR2 (germline): SQVTM, ANQGSEA. Trimming took 7 bases from V and 10 from J; bases not matched to a gene: 9. The CDR3 loop is CSGAGGWGQYF. The CDR3 nucleotides are TGCAGCGGTGCAGGGGGTTGGGGCCAGTACTTC.

The sample holds a few counts of this clonotype. V is TRBV13 and J is TRBJ2-7; D is possibly TRBD1 (6 bases). Germline loops: CDR1 PRHDT, CDR2 FYEKMQ (reference sequence). Trimming stripped 5 bases from V and 6 bases from J, with 17 bases between. The CDR3 totals 14 residues. The CDR3 is CASSPGQWPLEQYF. As DNA, the CDR3 is TGTGCCAGCAGCCCCGGACAGTGGCCCCTCGAGCAGTACTTC.

Note on this clonotype: Because the CDR3's place on the DNA is in doubt, the DNA is left out and the CDR3 is given as listed by TCRdb. The chain recombines TRBV12-3 or TRBV12-4 with TRBJ1-4; the table's TRBD1 call for D was not verified on the DNA. 14 amino acids form the CDR3, both terminal residues included. This CDR3 is CASSYKTVGKNCFF.

The rearrangement joins TRBV29-1 to TRBJ2-7; D ambiguous. Germline-derived CDR1 and CDR2 are SQVTM and ANQGSEA. V lost 8 bases and J 0 bases, leaving 8 bases between the germline ends. The CDR3 covers 11 residues. Here the CDR3 reads CSLVYSYEQYF. For the CDR3, the DNA is TGCAGCTTGGTTTACTCCTACGAGCAGTACTTC.

The chain is built from TRBV12-3 or TRBV12-4 and TRBJ2-2; TRBD1 might be the D (6 bases). Trimming shortened V by 6 bases and J by 3 bases, and 11 bases separated the two germline ends. There are 14 residues in the CDR3. CDR3 protein: CASRFRGYTGELFF. DNA for the CDR3: TGTGCCAGCAGGTTCAGGGGCTACACCGGGGAGCTGTTTTTT.

This clonotype was recorded a few times. The chain links TRBV27 to TRBJ1-1; tentatively, D is TRBD1 (6 bases). V gave up 2 bases and J gave up 6 bases, with 10 bases separating them. Germline V lookup: CDR1 MNHEY, CDR2 SMNVEV (reference sequence). The CDR3 runs 13 residues. The CDR3 nucleotides read TGTGCCAGCAGTTTAGCAGGGGCCTCTGAAGCTTTCTTT. It codes for CASSLAGASEAFF.

Details on this clonotype: One end of the junction is discordant with germline, which a read error may explain. The chain recombines TRBV3-1 with TRBJ1-1; TRBD1 matches at 7 bases. The germline V gene encodes CDR1 LGHDT and CDR2 YNNKEL (reference sequence). The CDR3 consists of 14 residues. DNA for the CDR3: TGTGCCAGCAGCCAGGGGACAGTGAACACTGAAGCTTCCTTT. Protein product: CASSQGTVNTEASF.